A single sample gave rise to the 5 T cell receptor beta chains below, sequenced in a study of cytomegalovirus exposure and HLA in healthy donors. Primers: 60 Vbeta forward and 13 Jbeta reverse. TCRdb's table, derived via immunoSEQ multiplex PCR, lists solely in-frame clones and lacks some. The sample carries fewer than 150,000 clones, roughly three quarters recorded once. Specimen: PBMCs. These receptors all stem from a woman between 45 and 65 years old in good health and CMV-seronegative.

This clone was counted a single time. The chain employs TRBV7-2 and TRBJ2-3, with TRBD2 matching over 12 bases. The germline CDR1 and CDR2 sequences are SGHTA and FQGNSA. With 1 base clipped from V and 4 bases from J, the junction kept 3 bases outside the gene matches. The length of the CDR3 is 16 residues. This CDR3 reads CASSLVTSGGPDTQYF. The CDR3 DNA follows: TGTGCCAGCAGCTTAGTGACTAGCGGGGGCCCAGATACGCAGTATTTT.

This sequence joins TRBV19 and TRBJ2-1; unclear D gene. This CDR3 spans 13 amino acids. The V gene's germline CDR1 is LNHDA and CDR2 SQIVND (reference sequence). Trimming removed 5 bases from V and 6 bases from J, with 11 bases in between. In DNA form, the CDR3 reads TGTGCCAGTAGTTCTTTCAGGCGCAATGAGCAGTTCTTC. It yields the protein CASSSFRRNEQFF.

The chain couples TRBV7-9 to TRBJ2-1; 12 bases agree with TRBD1. V lost 5 bases and J lost 8; bases outside the gene matches: 10. Germline lookup yields CDR1 SEHNR and CDR2 FQNEAQ (reference sequence). The CDR3 is 16 residues long. The CDR3 region is CASSPGGTGGSDEQFF. The CDR3 nucleotides read TGTGCCAGCAGCCCGGGGGGGACAGGGGGCAGCGATGAGCAGTTCTTC.

The chain links TRBV15 to TRBJ2-3, with D perhaps TRBD2 (6 bases). Germline V CDR1 and CDR2: LNHNV, YYDKDF (reference sequence). The CDR3 loop spans 14 amino acids. Trimming pared 6 bases from V and 2 bases from J, leaving 12 bases between. The CDR3 reads CATRTRGYTDTQYF. Written as DNA, the CDR3 is TGTGCCACCAGGACGCGGGGCTACACAGATACGCAGTATTTT. Together with reference TRBV15 and TRBJ2-3, the CDR3 gives the full variable domain: DAMVIQNPRYQVTQFGKPVTLSCSQTLNHNVMYWYQQKSSQAPKLLFHYYDKDFNNEADTPDNFQSRRPNTSFCFLDIRSPGLGDTAMYLCATRTRGYTDTQYFGPGTRLTVL.

The rearrangement uses TRBV19 and TRBJ1-1; no reliable D call. The germline V gene encodes CDR1 LNHDA and CDR2 SQIVND (reference sequence). The CDR3 extends over 15 amino acids. Trimming pared 1 base from V and 1 base from J, leaving 10 bases between. The CDR3 region is CASSIGPRGNTEAFF. The CDR3 DNA sequence: TGTGCCAGTAGTATAGGGCCCCGTGGGAACACTGAAGCTTTCTTT.